The clone carrying this T cell receptor beta chain was counted a few times. CDR1 is SEHNR and CDR2 is FQNEAQ in the germline V gene (reference sequence). CDR3 length equals 15 residues. Losses at the gene ends were 10 bases for V and 4 bases for J; bases not matched to a gene: 12. This record comes from a study of glioma-infiltrating T cells after dendritic cell vaccination. Overall study: Dendritic cell vaccination trial patients had either newly diagnosed or recurrent glioblastoma.

Profiling relied on immunoSEQ multiplex PCR, and the TCRdb table lists in-frame clones only, not all of them. The data contain over 65,000 clones, approximately 81% of them singletons. Noted time point: after dendritic cell vaccination, including at tumor progression/relapse. This sample comprised blood, obtained after dendritic cell vaccination. This clonotype was obtained from a human donor with glioblastoma. The chain has TRBV7-9 and TRBJ2-3, with 9 positions matching TRBD2. CDR3 DNA sequence: TGTGCCACCCCCCCTACGCGGGGGGGTGCAGATACGCAGTATTTT. Translating gives CATPPTRGGADTQYF.